A selection of T cell receptor beta chains follows, all from one sample in a study of cytomegalovirus exposure and HLA in healthy donors. TCRdb keeps only in-frame clones here, not all; method: immunoSEQ multiplex PCR. The sample carries 71,000 or so clones, 94% recorded once. The material sequenced was PBMCs. The receptors stem from a man aged 18 to 29 in good health and CMV-seropositive. CDR3s leave out the opening cysteine and the closing phenylalanine or tryptophan.

J gene	V gene	CDR3 protein
TRBJ2-3	TRBV5-4	ASSTGTGAGTQY
TRBJ1-4	TRBV5-1	ASSLRETNEKLF
TRBJ2-3	TRBV28	ASSFHGGSTDTQY
TRBJ1-2	TRBV4-1	ASSPVPDRGGGYT
TRBJ1-3	TRBV7-6	ASSLVLTGAGNTIY
TRBJ2-6	TRBV10-3	AIPVSTGANVLT
TRBJ2-3	TRBV9	ASGGNTQY
TRBJ2-7	TRBV7-9	ASSPPDRGREQY
TRBJ1-6	TRBV15	ATSRTGTVNSPLH
TRBJ1-6	TRBV21-1	ASSKVPGGGSYNSPLH
TRBJ2-2	TRBV7-9	ASRVHPGLAGGSTGELF
TRBJ2-2	TRBV15	ATSRDIDKTNTGELF
TRBJ1-1	TRBV20-1	SASRQGEAF
TRBJ1-1	TRBV19	ASRRGPSTEAF
TRBJ2-7	TRBV28	ASIVVERGLYEQY
TRBJ1-5	TRBV28	ASTGVSNQPQH
TRBJ1-4	TRBV2	ASIADFNEKLF
TRBJ2-1	TRBV7-3	ASSPLAGSPPEQF
TRBJ2-3	TRBV15	ATSNSGMIGTDTQY
TRBJ2-7	TRBV28	ASSLQSGHYEQY
TRBJ2-5	TRBV7-9	ASSSGLAEYQETQY